This T cell receptor (beta chain) originates from a study of shared clonotypes between healthy human individuals. Study context: Three CD4 naive, three CD4 memory, two CD8 naive and one CD8 memory plate were used per donor.

General observations from the study: Naive CD4 clonotype sharing across four donors was approximately 5%.

CD4+ cells underwent separation, giving CD45RA+ naive and CD45RA-negative memory subsets. Each subset's genomic DNA was shared equally among a number of immunoSEQ plates. Method: immunoSEQ multiplex PCR; TCRdb's copy keeps in-frame clones and lacks some. The repertoire includes 2 million to 2.5 million clones, just under 95% of them detected once, and approximately 0.41% sits in the top ten. V shed 5 bases, J shed 11 bases, and the junction held 3 bases outside the gene matches. Germline CDR1 reads SNHLY; CDR2 reads FYNNEI. CDR3 size: 12 residues. Concerning this clone itself: Its matching antigen is unknown.

The J gene is TRBJ2-2, the V gene TRBV2; 9 bases map to TRBD1. This TCR was recovered from a man aged 18 to 30 in good health. Some clones in this sample may be carry-over from other donors' samples. Sequenced material: naive CD4+ T cells from PBMCs. The subset: CD45RA+ positively selected. This chain's CDR3 is CASSQDRGELFF. CDR3 sequence (DNA): TGTGCCAGCAGTCAGGACAGGGGTGAGCTGTTTTTT.